A few counts support the clone carrying this TCR beta chain. The sample has other DNA sequences that encode this CDR3 too. The source of the sample is a study of cytomegalovirus exposure and HLA in healthy donors. The PCR used 60 Vbeta and 13 Jbeta primers. The protocol was immunoSEQ multiplex PCR, while the TCRdb copy is restricted to in-frame clones and leaves out a portion. The sample lists around 200,000 clones; 75% to 90% were seen once. CDR1 is SGHRS and CDR2 is YFSETQ in the germline V gene. CDR3 length equals 13 residues. V shed 0 bases and J shed 0 bases, with 4 bases lying between them. Sequencing input: PBMCs. The V gene is TRBV5-1, the J gene TRBJ2-7; D unclear. The sequence was obtained from a man in his forties in good health and CMV-seropositive. The chain's CDR3 is CASSLAGSYEQYF. The DNA for the CDR3 is TGCGCCAGCAGCTTGGCAGGCTCCTACGAGCAGTACTTC.